A selection of T cell receptor beta chains follows, all from one sample in a study of T cells in Graves' hyperthyroidism and ophthalmopathy. TCRdb re-derived calls from the multiplex PCR reads in MiXCR, one entry per CDR3 protein. The data contain about 290,000 distinct CDR3 sequences, 13% of them singletons. Sequenced material: blood. Every receptor here comes from a woman aged 30 to 39 with Graves' hyperthyroidism that later progressed to Graves' ophthalmopathy. CDR3s include the opening cysteine and the closing phenylalanine or tryptophan. Fields, in order: J gene, D gene, CDR3 length, clone size, V gene, CDR3 protein, CDR3 DNA. The D gene is left open where the match is weak. Not all rows give a size; the values are once, few, many and, for expanded clones, a class.

>TRBJ1-2|TRBD1|14|many|TRBV19
CATQGQGRLDGYTF
TGTGCCACTCAAGGACAGGGTCGATTGGATGGCTACACCTTC
>TRBJ2-7|.|16|.|TRBV12-3/TRBV12-4
CASSSIQGTSPYEQYF
TGTGCCAGCAGTTCAATACAGGGGACTAGTCCCTACGAGCAGTACTTC
>TRBJ2-5|.|13|many|TRBV20-1
CSARDRVALPQHF
TGCAGTGCTAGAGATCGAGTTGCCTTACCTCAGCACTTC
>TRBJ2-2|.|14|many|TRBV2
CASSQAGYTGELFF
TGTGCCAGCAGTCAGGCGGGATACACCGGGGAGCTGTTTTTT
>TRBJ2-6|.|16|many|TRBV11-2
CASGRDNYPGANVLTF
TGTGCCAGCGGCCGGGACAACTACCCTGGGGCCAACGTCCTGACTTTC
>TRBJ2-1|TRBD2|16|few|TRBV18
CASSPIAGGPHNEQFF
TGTGCCAGCTCACCGATAGCGGGAGGGCCGCACAATGAGCAGTTCTTC
>TRBJ2-7|TRBD2|16|many|TRBV7-3
CASSLTGTSERNEQYF
TGTGCCAGCAGCTTAACCGGGACTAGCGAGAGGAACGAGCAGTACTTC
>TRBJ2-2|.|13|.|TRBV6-1
CASTHGVTGELFF
TGTGCCAGCACTCACGGAGTAACCGGGGAGCTGTTTTTT
>TRBJ2-1|.|12|many|TRBV6-1
CASSEAGNEQFF
TGTGCCAGCAGTGAAGCAGGCAATGAGCAGTTCTTC
>TRBJ2-7|.|16|few|TRBV19
CASSIPGQLNSYEQYF
TGTGCCAGTAGTATCCCCGGACAGCTAAACTCCTACGAGCAGTACTTC
>TRBJ2-5|TRBD1|14|.|TRBV27
CASRNTGAQETQYF
TGTGCCAGCAGAAATACAGGGGCCCAAGAGACCCAGTACTTC
>TRBJ2-7|.|17|.|TRBV13
CASSAAFTGTASYEQYF
TGTGCCAGCAGCGCGGCCTTTACCGGGACCGCATCCTACGAGCAGTACTTC
>TRBJ2-7|.|14|many|TRBV28
CASSNFGRSYEQYF
TGTGCCAGCAGCAATTTTGGCAGGAGCTACGAGCAGTACTTC
>TRBJ2-3|.|14|many|TRBV18
CASSPPGSTDTQYF
TGTGCCAGCTCACCCCCGGGCAGCACAGATACGCAGTATTTT
>TRBJ2-3|.|13|many|TRBV18
CASSPVATDTQYF
TGTGCCAGCTCACCAGTGGCGACAGATACGCAGTATTTT
>TRBJ2-5|TRBD1|14|many|TRBV28
CASRSGTGARTQYF
TGTGCCAGCAGGTCCGGGACAGGTGCGAGGACCCAGTACTTC
>TRBJ2-3|.|13|.|TRBV19
CASSTDPGDTQYF
TGTGCCAGTAGTACCGACCCCGGGGATACGCAGTATTTT
>TRBJ2-5|.|15|few|TRBV19
CASNKRHWYQETQYF
TGTGCCAGTAACAAACGACACTGGTACCAAGAGACCCAGTACTTC
>TRBJ2-2|TRBD1|15|many|TRBV30
CAWISDRGRSGELFF
TGTGCCTGGATCAGTGACAGGGGGCGGTCCGGGGAGCTGTTTTTT
>TRBJ1-2|.|14|few|TRBV19
CASSPSGQVVGYTF
TGTGCCAGTAGTCCCTCAGGCCAGGTCGTTGGCTACACCTTC
>TRBJ2-1|.|12|many|TRBV12-3/TRBV12-4
CASSISLVEQFF
TGTGCCAGCAGCATCTCTTTGGTTGAGCAGTTCTTC
>TRBJ1-2|TRBD1|16|.|TRBV11-2
CAGSLASQGVLGGYTF
TGTGCCGGCAGCTTAGCGTCTCAGGGGGTCTTAGGTGGCTACACCTTC
>TRBJ2-7|.|14|many|TRBV3-1
CASSQDAVSYEQYF
TGTGCCAGCAGCCAAGACGCGGTCTCCTACGAGCAGTACTTC